This T cell receptor (beta chain) was observed in a study of blood T cell repertoires in COVID-19. Study at large: From the United States, Italy and Spain came samples of acute and convalescent COVID-19. The cDNA or gDNA used as material had been derived from T cells, B-cell-depleted T cells, or PBMCs.

The CDR3 consists of 14 residues. The junction had 5 bases not matched to a gene; V was cut back by 5 bases and J by 1 base. Germline V gene sequence: CDR1 SGHRS, CDR2 YFSETQ. In the original processing: Estimation of nucleated cell counts relied on the amplification of reference gene primers. Sequencing was performed with immunoSEQ multiplex PCR; in TCRdb, only in-frame clones are kept and a portion is missing. From that table come the V and J calls and clone size; the DNA was used to work out D and trimming. The sample contains about 48,000 clones, 65% to 90% of which appear only once. The receptor's source is a woman of 80 years or more with acute or convalescent COVID-19. Sequencing was carried out using peripheral blood. The rearrangement uses TRBV5-1 and TRBJ2-5; 7 nucleotides align to TRBD1. CDR3 residues: CASRHDRAQETQYF. The CDR3 coding sequence is TGCGCCAGCAGACATGACAGGGCCCAAGAGACCCAGTACTTC.